The next 13 T cell receptor beta chains were all read from a single sample in a study of T-cell reconstitution after alpha-beta-depleted transplantation in children. Unique molecular identifiers tagged the TCRbeta library. One entry per CDR3 protein results from TCRdb running MiXCR on the PCR reads. The table has about 870,000 distinct CDR3 sequences, around 15% seen once. This sample comprised PBMCs, mostly from graft donor cells, obtained 360 days after TCRalphabeta/CD19-depleted stem cell transplant. These receptors came from a male patient between 10 and 17 years old who had a stem cell transplant for acute lymphoblastic leukemia, so the T cells may come from the graft donor.

This clonotype was observed many times. The chain employs TRBV5-1 and TRBJ2-5; TRBD2 matches 9 bases. V shed 4 bases and J 4 bases; nucleotides not matched to a gene: 8. The CDR3 has 15 amino acids. Germline V gene lookup returns CDR1 SGHRS and CDR2 YFSETQ. CDR3 nucleotides: TGCGCCAGCAGCCATTTAGCGGGAGTACGAGAGACCCAGTACTTC. Translation: CASSHLAGVRETQYF.

The gene calls are TRBV20-1 and TRBJ2-1; 7 bases align to TRBD2. This CDR3 has 14 residues. The germline V gene has CDR1 DFQATT and CDR2 SNEGSKA (reference sequence). V was pared by 4 bases and J by 8 bases, with 11 bases of the junction left unmatched. CDR3 sequence reads: CSAKLPGLFDEQFF. In DNA form, the CDR3 reads TGCAGTGCTAAACTTCCGGGACTATTCGATGAGCAGTTCTTC.

CDR3 DNA sequence: TGTGCCACCCCGGCGGGAGGCACCGGGGAGCTGTTTTTT. This codes for CATPAGGTGELFF. The genes are TRBV7-9 and TRBJ2-2; 8 bases map to TRBD2. Per germline, CDR1 SEHNR and CDR2 FQNEAQ (reference sequence). The CDR3 is made up of 13 amino acids. The V and J ends lost 10 bases and 4 bases, in that order; junction bases with no gene match: 5.

The table lists this clonotype with a few counts. The chain combines TRBV5-1 with TRBJ2-5; tentatively, D is TRBD1 (5 bases). This CDR3 spans 14 amino acids. CDR1 SGHRS and CDR2 YFSETQ come from the germline V gene. V lost 4 bases and J 0 bases, leaving 10 bases between the germline ends. The CDR3 DNA is TGCGCCAGCAGCCTGACAGTGTACCAAGAGACCCAGTACTTC. Translating gives CASSLTVYQETQYF.

This clonotype showed up just a few times. V gene TRBV6-5 combines with J gene TRBJ1-2; D may be TRBD1 (5 bases). The CDR3 spans 16 residues. V was pared by 6 bases and J by 4 bases, with 21 bases between. The germline CDR1 and CDR2 sequences are MNHEY and SVGAGI. The CDR3 sequence is CASRPSPPGRTYGYTF. Written as DNA, the CDR3 is TGTGCCAGCAGACCTTCCCCCCCGGGACGGACCTATGGCTACACCTTC.

This clonotype has a handful of counts. The J gene is TRBJ2-2, the V gene TRBV12-3 or TRBV12-4, with D unclear. Trimming took off 2 bases at V and 7 bases at J, with 8 bases between the two ends. The CDR3 is 13 amino acids. The CDR3 DNA is TGTGCCAGCAGTTTACTTGCTTTCGGGGAGCTGTTTTTT. It yields the protein CASSLLAFGELFF.

This clonotype has more than one count but fewer than ten. The chain uses TRBV7-2 and TRBJ2-7; tentative D call: TRBD2 (6 bases). From germline, CDR1 is SGHTA and CDR2 FQGNSA. Trimming removed 2 bases at V and 4 bases at J, with 15 bases between. This CDR3 spans 15 amino acids. In DNA form, the CDR3 reads TGTGCCAGCAGCTTAACGACGGGAGAGAGATACGAGCAGTACTTC. Translating it yields CASSLTTGERYEQYF.

Turning to this clonotype: One junction end does not reproduce the germline sequence, and a read error may be involved. The J gene is TRBJ2-3, the V gene TRBV20-1, with TRBD1 matching over 10 bases. There are 17 residues in the CDR3. Germline lookup yields CDR1 DFQATT and CDR2 SNEGSKA (reference sequence). CDR3 loop: CCASHPRQGAGTDTQYF. In DNA, the CDR3 is TGCTGTGCTTCCCACCCCCGACAGGGGGCAGGCACAGATACGCAGTATTTT.

There are a few counts of this clonotype. This chain connects TRBV5-1 to TRBJ2-7; 9 nucleotides agree with TRBD1. V dropped 2 bases and J dropped 7; count of bases not matched to a gene: 10. Germline CDR1 SGHRS, CDR2 YFSETQ. CDR3 length equals 15 residues. Here the CDR3 DNA reads TGCGCCAGCAGCTTTCGGCCGGACAGGGGTAAAGAGCAGTACTTC. Its protein product is CASSFRPDRGKEQYF.

The V call is TRBV12-3 or TRBV12-4, the J call TRBJ2-1, with 15 bases lining up with TRBD2. The CDR3 is made up of 20 amino acids. J gave up 4 bases and V 5 bases, and 15 bases lay outside the gene matches. The CDR3: CASSHPGTSGRNQGYNEQFF. The CDR3 bases are TGTGCCAGCAGTCACCCTGGGACTAGCGGGAGGAACCAGGGGTACAATGAGCAGTTCTTC.

The J gene is TRBJ1-6, the V gene TRBV9, with D hard to call. CDR1 SGDLS and CDR2 YYNGEE come from the germline V gene. The V gene lost 2 bases and the J gene lost 6 bases, with 15 bases spanning the gap. This CDR3 is 16 amino acids long. CDR3 in amino acids: CASSVYAQPPNSPLHF. The CDR3 DNA reads as TGTGCCAGCAGCGTTTACGCGCAGCCACCTAATTCACCCCTCCACTTT.

The chain employs TRBV14 and TRBJ2-1, with 7 positions matching TRBD1. This CDR3 comprises 16 residues. The germline gives CDR1 SGHDN, CDR2 FVKESK. V lost 8 bases, J lost 7 bases, and 17 bases stayed unmatched. DNA for the CDR3: TGTGCCAGCGAGACCTTTACAGGGGTTCTTTGGAATGAGCAGTTCTTC. Its translation: CASETFTGVLWNEQFF.

This clonotype came up a few times. The genes are TRBV29-1 and TRBJ2-7; D is perhaps TRBD1 or TRBD2 (5 bases each). CDR1 and CDR2 from the germline V gene are SQVTM and ANQGSEA. V was shortened by 7 bases and J by 2 bases, with 9 bases between the two germline ends. The CDR3 covers 11 residues. CDR3 bases: TGCAGCGCCCCGGGACCCTACGAGCAGTACTTC. Protein product: CSAPGPYEQYF.